This T cell receptor beta chain was captured in a study of spatial heterogeneity in lung cancer. By sample fraction, this clonotype is medium-sized. The antigen remains undetermined. Time point denoted: sample taken at primary tumor resection. Samples were donated by 72 untreated early-stage non-small cell lung cancer patients. Study-wide results and caveats: Tracking of tumor mutation counts was seen in expanded intratumoral alpha and beta TCR counts.

The germline V gene has CDR1 SGHRS and CDR2 YFSETQ. V gave up 4 bases and J gave up 0 bases, with 17 bases separating them. There are 16 residues in the CDR3. Using its own MiXCR run on the 5' RACE reads, TCRdb lists one record per CDR3 protein. Among about 25,000 distinct CDR3 sequences listed, around 9.2% were seen once. This TCR derives from a male donor with early-stage non-small cell lung cancer. The chain couples TRBV5-1 to TRBJ2-7, with D possibly being TRBD1 or TRBD2 (6 bases each). Source: lung tumor tissue, taken at surgery. In DNA form, the CDR3 reads TGCGCCAGCAGCCCGGGGGCAGGGGCCCTCTCCTACGAGCAGTACTTC. This encodes CASSPGAGALSYEQYF.